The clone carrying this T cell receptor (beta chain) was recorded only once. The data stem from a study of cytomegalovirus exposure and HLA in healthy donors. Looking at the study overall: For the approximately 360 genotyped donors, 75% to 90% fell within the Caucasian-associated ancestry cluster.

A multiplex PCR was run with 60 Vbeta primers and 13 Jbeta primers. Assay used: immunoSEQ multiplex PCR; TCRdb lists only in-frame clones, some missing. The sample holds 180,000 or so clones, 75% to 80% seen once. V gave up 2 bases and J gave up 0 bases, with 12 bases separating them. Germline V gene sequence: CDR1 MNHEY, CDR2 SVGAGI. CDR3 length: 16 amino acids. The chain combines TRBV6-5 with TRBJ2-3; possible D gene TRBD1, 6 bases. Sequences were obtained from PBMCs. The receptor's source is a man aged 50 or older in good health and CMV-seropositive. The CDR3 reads CASSYTPRGSTDTQYF. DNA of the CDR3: TGTGCCAGCAGTTACACACCCAGGGGTAGCACAGATACGCAGTATTTT.